The clone carrying this T cell receptor (beta chain) was observed many times. Antigen: not known. V dropped 7 bases and J dropped 4 bases, with 10 bases sitting between them. Germline-derived CDR1 and CDR2 are MNHNS and SASEGT. The CDR3 spans 12 residues. This entry comes from a study of regulatory T cells in long-lasting Graves disease. Study overall: Freshly diagnosed Graves' patients had used antithyroid drugs for under 3 months. Study observations and caveats: Among samples with persistent disease, TRBV28, TRBJ1-2 and TRBJ2-5 were favored.

Investigators prepared the TCR beta libraries by applying iRepertoire HTBI primers and Arm-PCR of CDR3 regions. TCRdb re-analysed the multiplex PCR reads in MiXCR, keeping a single row per CDR3 protein. This table holds a few hundred thousand distinct CDR3 sequences, more than 15% found once. The time point: newly diagnosed GD, antithyroid drugs for less than 3 months. From RNA extracted from PBMCs, the TCR library was made. The data also belong to a second study, concerning T cells in Graves' hyperthyroidism and ophthalmopathy.

Sequenced here: peripheral blood mononuclear cells (PBMCs), sampled at new diagnosis, from a patient treated with antithyroid drugs. This chain links TRBV6-1 with TRBJ1-2; D uncertain. This clonotype was sampled from a woman aged 25 to 39 with Graves disease. The CDR3 reads CASNPYPYGYTF. The CDR3 DNA reads as TGTGCCAGCAACCCGTACCCCTATGGCTACACCTTC.